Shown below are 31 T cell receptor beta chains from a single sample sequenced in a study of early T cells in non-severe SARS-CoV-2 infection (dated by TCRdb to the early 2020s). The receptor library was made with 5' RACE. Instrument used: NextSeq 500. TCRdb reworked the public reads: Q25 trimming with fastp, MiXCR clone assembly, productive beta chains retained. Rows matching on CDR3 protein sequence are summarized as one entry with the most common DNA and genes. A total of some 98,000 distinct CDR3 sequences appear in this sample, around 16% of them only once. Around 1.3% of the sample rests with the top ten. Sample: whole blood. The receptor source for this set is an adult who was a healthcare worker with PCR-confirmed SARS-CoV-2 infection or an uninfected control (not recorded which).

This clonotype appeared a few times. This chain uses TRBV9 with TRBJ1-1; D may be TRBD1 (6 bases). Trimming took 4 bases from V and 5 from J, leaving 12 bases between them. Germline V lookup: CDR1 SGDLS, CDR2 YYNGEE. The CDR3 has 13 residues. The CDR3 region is CASSPPRGTEAFF. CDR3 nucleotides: TGTGCCAGCAGCCCTCCGAGGGGGACTGAAGCTTTCTTT.

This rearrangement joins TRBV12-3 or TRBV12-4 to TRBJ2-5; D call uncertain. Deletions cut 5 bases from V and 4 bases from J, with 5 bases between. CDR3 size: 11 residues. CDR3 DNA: TGTGCCAGCAGTGCCATAGAGACCCAGTACTTC. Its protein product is CASSAIETQYF.

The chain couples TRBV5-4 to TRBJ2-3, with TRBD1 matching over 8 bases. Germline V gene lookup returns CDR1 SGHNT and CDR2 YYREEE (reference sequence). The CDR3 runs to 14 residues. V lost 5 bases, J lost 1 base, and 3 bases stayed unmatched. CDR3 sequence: CASRPDRGTDTQYF. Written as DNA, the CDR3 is TGTGCCAGCAGGCCGGACAGGGGCACAGATACGCAGTATTTT.

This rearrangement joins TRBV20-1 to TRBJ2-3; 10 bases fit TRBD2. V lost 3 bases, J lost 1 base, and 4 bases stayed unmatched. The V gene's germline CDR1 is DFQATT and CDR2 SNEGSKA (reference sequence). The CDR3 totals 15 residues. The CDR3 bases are TGCAGTGCTAGTGGGCTAGCGGGAGGCACAGATACGCAGTATTTT. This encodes CSASGLAGGTDTQYF.

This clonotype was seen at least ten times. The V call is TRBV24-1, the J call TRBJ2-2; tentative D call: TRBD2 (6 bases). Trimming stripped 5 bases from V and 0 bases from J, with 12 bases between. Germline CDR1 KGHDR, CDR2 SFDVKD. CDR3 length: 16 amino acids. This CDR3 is CATSASGLSNTGELFF. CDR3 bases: TGTGCCACCAGTGCCTCGGGACTCTCGAACACCGGGGAGCTGTTTTTT.

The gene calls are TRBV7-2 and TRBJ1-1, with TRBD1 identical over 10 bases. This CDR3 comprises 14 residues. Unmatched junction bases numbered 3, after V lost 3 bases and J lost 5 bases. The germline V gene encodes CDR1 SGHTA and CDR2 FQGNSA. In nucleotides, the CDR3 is TGTGCCAGCAGCTTGGACAGGGGGGGTACTGAAGCTTTCTTT. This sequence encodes CASSLDRGGTEAFF.

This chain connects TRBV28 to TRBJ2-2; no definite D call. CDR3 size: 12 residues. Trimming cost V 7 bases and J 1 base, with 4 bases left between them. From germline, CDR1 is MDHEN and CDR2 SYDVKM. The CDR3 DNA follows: TGTGCCAGCATGAAGAACACCGGGGAGCTGTTTTTT. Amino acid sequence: CASMKNTGELFF.

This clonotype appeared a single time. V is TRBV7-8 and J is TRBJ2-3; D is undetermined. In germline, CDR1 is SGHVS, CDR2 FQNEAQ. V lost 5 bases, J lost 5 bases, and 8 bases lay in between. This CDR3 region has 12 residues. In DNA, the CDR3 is TGTGCCAGCAGCCGCGAACTAGATACGCAGTATTTT. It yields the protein CASSRELDTQYF.

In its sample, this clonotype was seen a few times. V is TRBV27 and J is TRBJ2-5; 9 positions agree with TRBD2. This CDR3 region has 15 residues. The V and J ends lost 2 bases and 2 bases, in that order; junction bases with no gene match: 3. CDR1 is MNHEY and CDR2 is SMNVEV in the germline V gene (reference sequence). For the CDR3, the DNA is TGTGCCAGCAGTTTAAGGCGGGAGGGGCAAGAGACCCAGTACTTC. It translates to CASSLRREGQETQYF.

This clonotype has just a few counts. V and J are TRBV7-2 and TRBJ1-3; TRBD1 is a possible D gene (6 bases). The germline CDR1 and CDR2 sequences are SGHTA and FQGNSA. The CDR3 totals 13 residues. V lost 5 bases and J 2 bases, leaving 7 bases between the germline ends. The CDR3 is CASSGGPGNTIYF. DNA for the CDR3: TGTGCCAGCAGCGGGGGGCCTGGAAACACCATATATTTT.

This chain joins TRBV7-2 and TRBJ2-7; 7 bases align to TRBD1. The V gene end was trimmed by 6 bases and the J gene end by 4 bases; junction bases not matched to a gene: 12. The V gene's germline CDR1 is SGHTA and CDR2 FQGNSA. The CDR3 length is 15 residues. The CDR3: CASRLSSGQTYEQYF. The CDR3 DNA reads TGTGCCAGCAGACTTTCCTCGGGACAGACGTACGAGCAGTACTTC.

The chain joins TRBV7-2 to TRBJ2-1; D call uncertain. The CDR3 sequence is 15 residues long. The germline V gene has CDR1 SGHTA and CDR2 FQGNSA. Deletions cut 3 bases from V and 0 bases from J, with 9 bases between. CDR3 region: CASSLIPSSYNEQFF. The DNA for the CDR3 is TGTGCCAGCAGCTTGATTCCTAGCTCCTACAATGAGCAGTTCTTC.

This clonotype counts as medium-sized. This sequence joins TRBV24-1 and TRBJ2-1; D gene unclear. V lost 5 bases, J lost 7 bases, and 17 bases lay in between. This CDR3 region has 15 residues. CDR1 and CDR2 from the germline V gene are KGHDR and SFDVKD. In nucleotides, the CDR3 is TGTGCCACCAGTGTCACCGGGTCCGGCTTAAATGAGCAGTTCTTC. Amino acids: CATSVTGSGLNEQFF.

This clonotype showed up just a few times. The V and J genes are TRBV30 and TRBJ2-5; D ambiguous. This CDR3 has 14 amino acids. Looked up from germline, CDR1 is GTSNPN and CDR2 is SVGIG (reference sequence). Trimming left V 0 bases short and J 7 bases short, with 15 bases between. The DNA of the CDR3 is TGTGCCTGGAGTGTAACTTCGGCCTCGGGGACCCAGTACTTC. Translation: CAWSVTSASGTQYF.

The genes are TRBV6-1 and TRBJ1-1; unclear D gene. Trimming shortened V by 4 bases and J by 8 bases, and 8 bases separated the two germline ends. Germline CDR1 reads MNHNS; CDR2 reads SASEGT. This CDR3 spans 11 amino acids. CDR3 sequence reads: CASSAGFEAFF. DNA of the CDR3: TGTGCCAGCAGTGCGGGCTTCGAAGCTTTCTTT.

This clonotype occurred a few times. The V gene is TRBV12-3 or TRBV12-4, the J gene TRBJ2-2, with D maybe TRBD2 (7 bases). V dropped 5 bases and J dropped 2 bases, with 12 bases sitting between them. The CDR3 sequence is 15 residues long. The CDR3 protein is CASSKGGGNTGELFF. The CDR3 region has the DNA TGTGCCAGCAGTAAGGGCGGGGGCAACACCGGGGAGCTGTTTTTT.

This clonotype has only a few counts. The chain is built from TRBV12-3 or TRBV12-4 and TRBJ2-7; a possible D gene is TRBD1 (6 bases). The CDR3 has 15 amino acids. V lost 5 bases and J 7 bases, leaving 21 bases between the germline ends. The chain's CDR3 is CASSLRGDGPREQYF. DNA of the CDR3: TGTGCCAGCAGTCTCAGGGGCGACGGACCCCGTGAGCAGTACTTC.

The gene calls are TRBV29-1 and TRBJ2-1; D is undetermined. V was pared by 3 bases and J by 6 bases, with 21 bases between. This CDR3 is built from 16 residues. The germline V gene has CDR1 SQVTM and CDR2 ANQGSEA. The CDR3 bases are TGCAGCGTTGAGGTTAGGAGCCTACTCAGCCTCAATGAGCAGTTCTTC. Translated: CSVEVRSLLSLNEQFF.

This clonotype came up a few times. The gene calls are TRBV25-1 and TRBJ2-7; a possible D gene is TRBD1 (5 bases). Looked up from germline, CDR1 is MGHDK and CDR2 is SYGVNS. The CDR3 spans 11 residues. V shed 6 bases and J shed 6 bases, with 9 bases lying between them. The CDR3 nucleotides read TGTGCCAGCAGAACAGGCCCCGAGCAGTACTTC. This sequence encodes CASRTGPEQYF.

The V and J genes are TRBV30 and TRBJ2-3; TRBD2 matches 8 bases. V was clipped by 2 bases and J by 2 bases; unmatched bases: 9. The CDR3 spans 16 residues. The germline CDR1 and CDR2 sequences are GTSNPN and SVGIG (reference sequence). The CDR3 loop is CAWSPPTGGDTDTQYF. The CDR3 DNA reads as TGTGCCTGGAGTCCTCCTACGGGGGGGGACACAGATACGCAGTATTTT.

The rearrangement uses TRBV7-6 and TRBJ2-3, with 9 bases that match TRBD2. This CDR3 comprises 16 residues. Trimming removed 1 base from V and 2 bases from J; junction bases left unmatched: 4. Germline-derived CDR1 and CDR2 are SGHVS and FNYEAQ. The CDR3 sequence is CASSLVAGGYTDTQYF. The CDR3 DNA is TGTGCCAGCAGCTTAGTCGCGGGAGGGTACACAGATACGCAGTATTTT.

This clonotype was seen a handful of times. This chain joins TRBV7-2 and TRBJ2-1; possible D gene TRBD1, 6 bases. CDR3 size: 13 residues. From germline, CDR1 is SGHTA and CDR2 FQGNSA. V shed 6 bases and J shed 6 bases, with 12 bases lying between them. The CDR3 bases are TGTGCCAGCAGAATACAGGGCTCCAATGAGCAGTTCTTC. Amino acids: CASRIQGSNEQFF.

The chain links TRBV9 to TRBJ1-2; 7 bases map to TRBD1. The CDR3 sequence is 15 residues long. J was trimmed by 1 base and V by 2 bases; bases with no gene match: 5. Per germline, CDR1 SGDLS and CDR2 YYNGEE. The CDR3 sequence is CASSVSGQVNYGYTF. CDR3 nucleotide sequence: TGTGCCAGCAGCGTTTCTGGACAGGTTAACTATGGCTACACCTTC.

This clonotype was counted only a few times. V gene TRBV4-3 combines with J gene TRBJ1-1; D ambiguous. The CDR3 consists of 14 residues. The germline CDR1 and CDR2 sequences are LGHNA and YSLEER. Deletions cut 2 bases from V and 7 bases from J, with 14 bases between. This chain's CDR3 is CASSQNPGAVEAFF. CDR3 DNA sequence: TGCGCCAGCAGCCAAAACCCGGGCGCGGTTGAAGCTTTCTTT.

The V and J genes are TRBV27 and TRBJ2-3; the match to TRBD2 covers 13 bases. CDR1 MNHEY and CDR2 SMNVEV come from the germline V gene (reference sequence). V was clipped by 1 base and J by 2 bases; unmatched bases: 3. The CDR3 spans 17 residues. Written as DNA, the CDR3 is TGTGCCAGCAGTTTATTCGGGACTAGCGGGAACACAGATACGCAGTATTTT. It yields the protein CASSLFGTSGNTDTQYF.

Here the CDR3 reads CASSPVRDTRSYEQYF. CDR3 in DNA: TGTGCCAGCAGCCCGGTCCGGGACACCAGATCCTACGAGCAGTACTTC. The chain has TRBV11-2 and TRBJ2-7; the D gene is possibly TRBD1 (6 bases). Germline lookup yields CDR1 SGHAT and CDR2 FQNNGV. The CDR3 consists of 16 residues. V was trimmed by 5 bases and J by 1 base, leaving 18 bases between them.

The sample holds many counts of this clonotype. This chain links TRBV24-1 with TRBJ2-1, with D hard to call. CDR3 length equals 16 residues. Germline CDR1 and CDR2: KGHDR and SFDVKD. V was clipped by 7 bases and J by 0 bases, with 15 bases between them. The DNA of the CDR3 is TGTGCCACCAGCTCCTCCTGGGTAAGCTCCTACAATGAGCAGTTCTTC. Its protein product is CATSSSWVSSYNEQFF.

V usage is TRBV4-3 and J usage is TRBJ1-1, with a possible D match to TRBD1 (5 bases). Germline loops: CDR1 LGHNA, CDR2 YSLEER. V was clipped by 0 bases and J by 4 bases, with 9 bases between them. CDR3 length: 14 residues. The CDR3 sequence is CASSQDSGFTEAFF. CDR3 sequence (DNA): TGCGCCAGCAGCCAAGATTCAGGGTTCACTGAAGCTTTCTTT.

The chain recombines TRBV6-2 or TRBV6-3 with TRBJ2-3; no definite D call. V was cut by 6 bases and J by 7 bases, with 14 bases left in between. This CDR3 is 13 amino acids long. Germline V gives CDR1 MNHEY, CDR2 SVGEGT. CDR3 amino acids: CASRSSPFNTQYF. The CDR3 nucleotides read TGTGCCAGCAGATCCTCGCCTTTTAATACGCAGTATTTT.

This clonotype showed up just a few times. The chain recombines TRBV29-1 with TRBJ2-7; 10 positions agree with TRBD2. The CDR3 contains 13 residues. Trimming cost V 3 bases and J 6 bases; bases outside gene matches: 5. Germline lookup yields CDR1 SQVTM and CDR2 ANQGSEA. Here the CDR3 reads CSVDGLAEGEQYF. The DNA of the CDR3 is TGCAGCGTTGATGGACTAGCGGAAGGCGAGCAGTACTTC.

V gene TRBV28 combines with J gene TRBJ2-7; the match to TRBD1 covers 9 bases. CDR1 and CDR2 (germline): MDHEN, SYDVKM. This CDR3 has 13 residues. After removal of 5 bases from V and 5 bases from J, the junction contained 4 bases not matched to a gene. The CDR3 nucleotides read TGTGCCAGCAGTGGCCGGGACAGGGACGAGCAGTACTTC. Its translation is CASSGRDRDEQYF.